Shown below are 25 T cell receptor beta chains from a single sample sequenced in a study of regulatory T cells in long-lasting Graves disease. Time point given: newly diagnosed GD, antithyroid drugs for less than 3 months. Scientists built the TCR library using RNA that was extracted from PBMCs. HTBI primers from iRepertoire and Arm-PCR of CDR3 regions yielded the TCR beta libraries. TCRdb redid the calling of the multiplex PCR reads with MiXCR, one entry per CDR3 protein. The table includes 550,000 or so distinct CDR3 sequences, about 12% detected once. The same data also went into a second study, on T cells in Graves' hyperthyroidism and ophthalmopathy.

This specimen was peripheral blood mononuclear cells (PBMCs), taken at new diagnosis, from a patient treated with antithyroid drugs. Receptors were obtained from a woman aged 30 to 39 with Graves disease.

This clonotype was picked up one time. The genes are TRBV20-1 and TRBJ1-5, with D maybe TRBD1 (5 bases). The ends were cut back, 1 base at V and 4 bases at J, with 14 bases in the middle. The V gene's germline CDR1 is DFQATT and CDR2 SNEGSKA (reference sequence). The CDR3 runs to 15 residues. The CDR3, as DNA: TGCAGTGCTAGAGGAAGGGGCAGGGAGAATCAGCCCCAGCATTTT. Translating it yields CSARGRGRENQPQHF.

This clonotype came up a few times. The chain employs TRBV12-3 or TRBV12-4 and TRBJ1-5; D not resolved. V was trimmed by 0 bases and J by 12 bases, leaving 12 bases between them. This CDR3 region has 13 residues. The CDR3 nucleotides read TGTGCCAGCAGTTTAGCTATTAAGAGTTTCCAGCATTTT. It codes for CASSLAIKSFQHF.

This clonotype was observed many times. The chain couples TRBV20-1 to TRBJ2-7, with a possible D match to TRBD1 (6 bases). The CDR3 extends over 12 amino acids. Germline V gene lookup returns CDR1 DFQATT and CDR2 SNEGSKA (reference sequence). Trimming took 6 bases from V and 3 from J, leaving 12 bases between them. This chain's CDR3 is CSAEQGDYEQYF. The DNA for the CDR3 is TGCAGTGCGGAACAGGGAGACTACGAGCAGTACTTC.

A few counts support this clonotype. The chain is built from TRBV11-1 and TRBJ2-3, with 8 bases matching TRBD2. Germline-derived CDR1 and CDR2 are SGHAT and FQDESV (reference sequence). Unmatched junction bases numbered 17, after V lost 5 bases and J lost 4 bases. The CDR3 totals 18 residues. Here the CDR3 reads CASSQTTPGTRVADTQYF. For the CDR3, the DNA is TGTGCCAGCAGCCAGACGACCCCCGGGACTAGAGTGGCAGATACGCAGTATTTT. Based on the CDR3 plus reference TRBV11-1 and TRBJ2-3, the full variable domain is EAEVAQSPRYKITEKSQAVAFWCDPISGHATLYWYRQILGQGPELLVQFQDESVVDDSQLPKDRFSAERLKGVDSTLKIQPAELGDSAMYLCASSQTTPGTRVADTQYFGPGTRLTVL.

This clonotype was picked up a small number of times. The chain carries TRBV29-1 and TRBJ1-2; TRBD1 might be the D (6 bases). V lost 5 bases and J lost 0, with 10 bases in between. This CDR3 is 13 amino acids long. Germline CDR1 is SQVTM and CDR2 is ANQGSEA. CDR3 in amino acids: CSVWDTPNYGYTF. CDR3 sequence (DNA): TGCAGCGTTTGGGACACTCCTAACTATGGCTACACCTTC.

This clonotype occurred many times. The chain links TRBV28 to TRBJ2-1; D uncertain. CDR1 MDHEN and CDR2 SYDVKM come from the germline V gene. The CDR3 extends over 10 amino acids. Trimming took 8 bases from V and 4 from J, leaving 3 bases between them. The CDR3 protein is CASAYNEQFF. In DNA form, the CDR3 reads TGTGCCAGCGCTTACAATGAGCAGTTCTTC.

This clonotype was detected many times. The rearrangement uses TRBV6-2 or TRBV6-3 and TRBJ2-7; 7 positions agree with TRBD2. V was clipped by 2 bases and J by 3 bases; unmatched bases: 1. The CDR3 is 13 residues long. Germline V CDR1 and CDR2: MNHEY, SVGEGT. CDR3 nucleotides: TGTGCCAGCAGTTACCGGGGGGACTACGAGCAGTACTTC. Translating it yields CASSYRGDYEQYF.

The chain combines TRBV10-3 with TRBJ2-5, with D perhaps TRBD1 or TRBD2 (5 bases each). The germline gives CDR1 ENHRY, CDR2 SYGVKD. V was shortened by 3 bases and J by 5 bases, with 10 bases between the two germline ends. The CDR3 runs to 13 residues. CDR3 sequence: CAISDGGLETQYF. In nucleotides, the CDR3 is TGTGCCATCAGTGATGGGGGATTGGAGACCCAGTACTTC.

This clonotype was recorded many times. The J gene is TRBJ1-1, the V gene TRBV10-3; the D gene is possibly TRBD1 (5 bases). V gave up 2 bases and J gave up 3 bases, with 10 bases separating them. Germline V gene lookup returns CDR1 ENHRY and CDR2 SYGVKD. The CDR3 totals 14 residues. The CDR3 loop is CAISETGRDTEAFF. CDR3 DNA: TGTGCCATCAGTGAGACAGGACGGGACACTGAAGCTTTCTTT.

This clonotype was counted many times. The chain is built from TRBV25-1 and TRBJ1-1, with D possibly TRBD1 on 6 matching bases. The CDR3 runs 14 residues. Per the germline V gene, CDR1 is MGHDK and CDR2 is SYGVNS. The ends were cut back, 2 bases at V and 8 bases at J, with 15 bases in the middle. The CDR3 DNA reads TGTGCCAGCAGTGAAGTGGGGGGTACAGGGGAAGCTTTCTTT. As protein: CASSEVGGTGEAFF.

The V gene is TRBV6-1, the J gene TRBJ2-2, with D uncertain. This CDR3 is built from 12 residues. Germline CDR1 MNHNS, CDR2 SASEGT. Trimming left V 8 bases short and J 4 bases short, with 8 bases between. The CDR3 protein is CASDRATGELFF. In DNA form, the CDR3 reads TGTGCCAGCGATCGGGCCACCGGGGAGCTGTTTTTT.

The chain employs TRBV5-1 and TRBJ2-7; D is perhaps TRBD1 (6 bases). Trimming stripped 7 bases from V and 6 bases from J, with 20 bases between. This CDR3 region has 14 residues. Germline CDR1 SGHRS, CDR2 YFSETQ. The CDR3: CASRLGQLTCEQYF. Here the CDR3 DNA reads TGCGCCAGCCGCCTCGGACAGCTCACCTGCGAGCAGTACTTC.

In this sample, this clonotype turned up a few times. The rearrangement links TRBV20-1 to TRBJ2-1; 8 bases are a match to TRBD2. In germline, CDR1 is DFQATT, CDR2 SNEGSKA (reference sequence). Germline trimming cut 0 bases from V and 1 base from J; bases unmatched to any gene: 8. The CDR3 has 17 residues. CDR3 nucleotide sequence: TGCAGTGCTAGAGATGTCCATCGGGAGGGGTCCTACAATGAGCAGTTCTTC. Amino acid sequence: CSARDVHREGSYNEQFF.

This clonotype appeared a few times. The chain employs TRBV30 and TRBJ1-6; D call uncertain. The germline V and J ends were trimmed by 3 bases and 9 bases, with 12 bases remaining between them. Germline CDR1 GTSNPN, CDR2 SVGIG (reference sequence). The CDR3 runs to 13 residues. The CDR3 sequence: CAWSGDTSSPLHF. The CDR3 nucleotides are TGTGCCTGGAGCGGAGACACTAGTTCACCCCTCCACTTT. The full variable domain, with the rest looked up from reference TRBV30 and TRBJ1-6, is SQTIHQWPATLVQPVGSPLSLECTVEGTSNPNLYWYRQAAGRGLQLLFYSVGIGQISSEVPQNLSASRPQDRQFILSSKKLLLSDSGFYLCAWSGDTSSPLHFGNGTRLTVT.

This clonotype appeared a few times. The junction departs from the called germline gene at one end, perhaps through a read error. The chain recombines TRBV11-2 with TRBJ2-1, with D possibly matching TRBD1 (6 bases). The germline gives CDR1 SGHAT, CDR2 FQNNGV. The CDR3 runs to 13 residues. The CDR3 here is CASSVSQGNEQSF. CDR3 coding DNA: TGTGCCAGCAGCGTGTCACAGGGAAATGAGCAGTCCTTC.

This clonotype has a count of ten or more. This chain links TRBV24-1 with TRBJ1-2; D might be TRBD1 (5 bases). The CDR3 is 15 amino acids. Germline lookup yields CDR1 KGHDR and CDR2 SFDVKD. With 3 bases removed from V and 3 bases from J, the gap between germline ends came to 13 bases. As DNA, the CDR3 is TGTGCCACCAGTGATCCGAGTCGGGGGGACTATGGCTACACCTTC. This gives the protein CATSDPSRGDYGYTF.

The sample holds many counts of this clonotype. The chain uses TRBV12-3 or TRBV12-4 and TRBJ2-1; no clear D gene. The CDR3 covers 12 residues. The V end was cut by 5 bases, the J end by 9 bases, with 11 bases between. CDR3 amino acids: CASSHLPGEQFF. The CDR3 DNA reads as TGTGCCAGCAGTCATTTACCGGGTGAGCAGTTCTTC.

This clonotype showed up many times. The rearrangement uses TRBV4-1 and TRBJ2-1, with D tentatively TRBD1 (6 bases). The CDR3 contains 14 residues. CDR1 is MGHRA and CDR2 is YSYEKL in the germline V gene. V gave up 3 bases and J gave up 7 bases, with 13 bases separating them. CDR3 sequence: CASSQGAIGNEQFF. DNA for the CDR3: TGCGCCAGCAGCCAGGGGGCAATTGGTAATGAGCAGTTCTTC.

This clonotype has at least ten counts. The CDR3 spells CASRRTSSIYEQYF. The DNA for the CDR3 is TGTGCCAGCAGGCGGACCTCTTCAATCTACGAGCAGTACTTC. V is TRBV6-1 and J is TRBJ2-7; no definite D call. The CDR3 extends over 14 amino acids. Germline V gene lookup returns CDR1 MNHNS and CDR2 SASEGT. Trimming stripped 6 bases from V and 3 bases from J, with 15 bases between.

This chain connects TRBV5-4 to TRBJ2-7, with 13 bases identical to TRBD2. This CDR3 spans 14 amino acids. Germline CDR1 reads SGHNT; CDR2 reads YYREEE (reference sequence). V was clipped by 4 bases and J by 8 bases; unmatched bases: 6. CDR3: CASSPGLAGRQQYF. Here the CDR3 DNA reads TGTGCCAGCAGCCCGGGACTAGCGGGAAGGCAGCAGTACTTC.

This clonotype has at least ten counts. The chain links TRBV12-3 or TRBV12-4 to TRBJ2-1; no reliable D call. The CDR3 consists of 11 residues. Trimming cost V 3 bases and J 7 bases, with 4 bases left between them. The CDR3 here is CASSFMNEQFF. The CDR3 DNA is TGTGCCAGCAGTTTCATGAATGAGCAGTTCTTC.

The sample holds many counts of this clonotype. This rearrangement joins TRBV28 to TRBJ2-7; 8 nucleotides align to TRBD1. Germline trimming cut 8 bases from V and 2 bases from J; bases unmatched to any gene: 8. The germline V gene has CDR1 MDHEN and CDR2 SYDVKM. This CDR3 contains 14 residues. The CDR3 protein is CASGPGQETYEQYF. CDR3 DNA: TGTGCCAGCGGTCCGGGACAGGAGACCTACGAGCAGTACTTC. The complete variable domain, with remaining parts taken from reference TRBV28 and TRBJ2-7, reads DVKVTQSSRYLVKRTGEKVFLECVQDMDHENMFWYRQDPGLGLRLIYFSYDVKMKEKGDIPEGYSVSREKKERFSLILESASTNQTSMYLCASGPGQETYEQYFGPGTRLTVT.

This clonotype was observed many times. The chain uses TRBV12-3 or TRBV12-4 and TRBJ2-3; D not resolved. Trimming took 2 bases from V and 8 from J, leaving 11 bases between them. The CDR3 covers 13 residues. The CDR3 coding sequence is TGTGCCAGCAGTTTACGGACGCTCCCTACGCAGTATTTT. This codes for CASSLRTLPTQYF.

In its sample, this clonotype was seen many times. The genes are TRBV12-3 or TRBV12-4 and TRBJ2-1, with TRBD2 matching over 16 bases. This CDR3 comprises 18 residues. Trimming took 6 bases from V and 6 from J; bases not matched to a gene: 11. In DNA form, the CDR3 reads TGTGCCAGCAGCCCCATCGGGGGACTAGCGGGAGGGGGCAATGAGCAGTTCTTC. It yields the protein CASSPIGGLAGGGNEQFF.

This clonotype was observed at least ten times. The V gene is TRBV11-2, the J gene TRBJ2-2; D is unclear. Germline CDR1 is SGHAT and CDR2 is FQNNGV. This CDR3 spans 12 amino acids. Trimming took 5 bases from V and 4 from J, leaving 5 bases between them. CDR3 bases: TGTGCCAGCAGCCAAGTCACCGGGGAGCTGTTTTTT. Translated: CASSQVTGELFF.